This TCR beta chain is from a study of T cell responses to AZD1222 COVID-19 vaccine. At the level of the study: Recipients boosted at about 4 weeks or about 12 weeks are pooled.

Concerning this clone: The antigen is unknown.

CDR3 length equals 14 residues. Germline loops: CDR1 SEHNR, CDR2 FQNEAQ (reference sequence). The study's findings and limits: The study identified only six AZD1222 recipients as seropositive at baseline.

Method: immunoSEQ multiplex PCR; TCRdb's copy keeps in-frame clones and lacks some. In the table there are 90,000 to 130,000 clones, 81% of which are singletons. The sequencing used peripheral blood, collected on day 0 of AZD1222 vaccination. V gene TRBV7-9 combines with J gene TRBJ2-7; maybe TRBD2 (6 bases). The clonotype was recovered from an adult in good health. The CDR3 reads CGWGDSGISYEQYF. CDR3 nucleotides: TGTGGTTGGGGCGATAGCGGTATCTCCTACGAGCAGTACTTC.